One sample yielded the 29 T cell receptor beta chains listed below, sequenced in a study of blood T cell repertoires in COVID-19. This table comes from immunoSEQ multiplex PCR, and its TCRdb copy is limited to in-frame clones, with some not included. The data hold 150,000 to 200,000 clones, with 79% observed a single time. Sequencing was performed on PBMCs or T cells enriched from blood (not recorded which). These receptors were taken from a woman in her seventies in a cohort exposed to, infected with or recovered from COVID-19 (not recorded which).

This chain joins TRBV28 and TRBJ2-3, with 14 bases that match TRBD2. The V gene's germline CDR1 is MDHEN and CDR2 SYDVKM. This CDR3 contains 19 residues. Losses at the gene ends were 5 bases for V and 3 bases for J; bases not matched to a gene: 13. Here the CDR3 reads CASSPVFRGLAGETDTQYF. The CDR3 coding sequence is TGTGCCAGCAGTCCCGTTTTTCGGGGACTAGCGGGAGAAACAGATACGCAGTATTTT.

DNA of the CDR3: TGTGCCAGCAGCGGACAGGGTGTAACCTACGAGCAGTACTTC. Protein: CASSGQGVTYEQYF. The chain joins TRBV11-2 to TRBJ2-7; 8 bases match TRBD1. The V segment lost 5 bases and the J segment 2 bases; nucleotides outside the gene matches: 5. The CDR3 covers 14 residues. CDR1 is SGHAT and CDR2 is FQNNGV in the germline V gene.

The chain is built from TRBV7-9 and TRBJ1-2, with D unresolved. Trimming removed 0 bases from V and 2 bases from J, with 4 bases in between. Germline CDR1 and CDR2: SEHNR and FQNEAQ (reference sequence). The CDR3 loop spans 13 amino acids. The CDR3 is CASSLARNYGYTF. The CDR3 DNA follows: TGTGCCAGCAGCTTAGCCAGGAACTATGGCTACACCTTC. The full variable domain, completed using reference TRBV7-9 and TRBJ1-2, is DTGVSQNPRHKITKRGQNVTFRCDPISEHNRLYWYRQTLGQGPEFLTYFQNEAQLEKSRLLSDRFSAERPKGSFSTLEIQRTEQGDSAMYLCASSLARNYGYTFGSGTRLTVV.

This rearrangement joins TRBV6-5 to TRBJ2-1, with D tentatively TRBD2 (6 bases). This CDR3 has 15 residues. V was shortened by 6 bases and J by 4 bases, with 16 bases between the two germline ends. Germline CDR1 is MNHEY and CDR2 is SVGAGI. The CDR3 loop reads CASRDPGLRYNEQFF. The CDR3 coding sequence is TGTGCCAGCAGGGACCCGGGACTGAGATACAATGAGCAGTTCTTC.

The rearrangement links TRBV19 to TRBJ1-5; D not resolved. CDR1 and CDR2 (germline): LNHDA, SQIVND (reference sequence). V lost 6 bases and J lost 1, with 10 bases in between. CDR3 length: 14 residues. The CDR3 nucleotides read TGTGCCAGTAGCCTGAGGTCAAGCAATCAGCCCCAGCATTTT. Its translation: CASSLRSSNQPQHF.

The J gene is TRBJ2-5, the V gene TRBV20-1; D uncertain. Trimming removed 5 bases from V and 5 bases from J, with 6 bases in between. CDR1 is DFQATT and CDR2 is SNEGSKA in the germline V gene (reference sequence). This CDR3 region has 10 residues. CDR3 nucleotide sequence: TGCAGTGCTTATTCGGAGACCCAGTACTTC. This encodes CSAYSETQYF.

The V gene is TRBV4-2, the J gene TRBJ1-6, with 11 bases matching TRBD1. From germline, CDR1 is LGHNA and CDR2 YNFKEQ. There are 15 residues in the CDR3. V lost 2 bases and J lost 10; bases outside the gene matches: 4. CDR3 loop: CASSQWDRGNSPLHF. CDR3 in DNA: TGTGCCAGCAGCCAATGGGACAGGGGGAACTCACCCCTCCACTTT.

This clone was seen at least ten times. The CDR3 DNA reads TGCGCCAGCAGCCAAGATTCCACTAGCGGGATCTACGAGCAGTACTTC. Its protein is CASSQDSTSGIYEQYF. The rearrangement uses TRBV4-3 and TRBJ2-7; 10 bases map to TRBD2. CDR1 and CDR2 from the germline V gene are LGHNA and YSLEER. The CDR3 contains 16 residues. The J segment lost 3 bases and the V segment lost 0 bases, leaving 5 bases of the junction unmatched.

The V call is TRBV4-3, the J call TRBJ2-5, with D uncertain. Germline-derived CDR1 and CDR2 are LGHNA and YSLEER. The CDR3 covers 15 residues. Trimming pared 4 bases from V and 1 base from J, leaving 13 bases between. CDR3 protein: CASSRQVTSQETQYF. For the CDR3, the DNA is TGCGCCAGCAGCCGTCAGGTTACCTCCCAAGAGACCCAGTACTTC.

The V and J genes are TRBV19 and TRBJ2-2; D is unclear. V was shortened by 5 bases and J by 1 base, with 8 bases between the two germline ends. In germline, CDR1 is LNHDA, CDR2 SQIVND (reference sequence). The CDR3 is made up of 14 amino acids. In DNA form, the CDR3 reads TGTGCCAGTAGTCTTCTAGTGAACACCGGGGAGCTGTTTTTT. Translating it yields CASSLLVNTGELFF.

The chain is built from TRBV7-6 and TRBJ1-6, with a weak D call TRBD1 (6 bases). There are 15 residues in the CDR3. The germline V and J ends were trimmed by 5 bases and 1 base, with 9 bases remaining between them. CDR1 and CDR2 (germline): SGHVS, FNYEAQ. The CDR3 loop reads CASSATGSYNSPLHF. CDR3 DNA: TGTGCCAGCAGCGCTACAGGGTCCTATAATTCACCCCTCCACTTT.

This rearrangement joins TRBV27 to TRBJ1-5; TRBD1 matches at 11 bases. The CDR3 is made up of 14 amino acids. Germline trimming cut 5 bases from V and 6 bases from J; bases unmatched to any gene: 3. CDR1 is MNHEY and CDR2 is SMNVEV in the germline V gene (reference sequence). The CDR3 DNA follows: TGTGCCAGCAGTCGGGACAGGGGGAGTCAGCCCCAGCATTTT. Translation gives CASSRDRGSQPQHF.

The rearrangement joins TRBV28 to TRBJ1-1, with D uncertain. V lost 6 bases and J lost 6, with 11 bases in between. Germline CDR1 reads MDHEN; CDR2 reads SYDVKM. CDR3 length: 12 residues. CDR3 sequence: CASRQQVSEAFF. In DNA, the CDR3 is TGTGCCAGCAGACAGCAGGTTTCTGAAGCTTTCTTT. The full variable domain, in which reference TRBV28 and TRBJ1-1 provide the parts outside the CDR3, is DVKVTQSSRYLVKRTGEKVFLECVQDMDHENMFWYRQDPGLGLRLIYFSYDVKMKEKGDIPEGYSVSREKKERFSLILESASTNQTSMYLCASRQQVSEAFFGQGTRLTVV.

V gene TRBV11-2 combines with J gene TRBJ2-2, with 14 nucleotides matching TRBD2. V trimming: 5 bases; J trimming: 4 bases; junction bases outside the gene matches: 9. Germline V gene lookup returns CDR1 SGHAT and CDR2 FQNNGV. The length of the CDR3 is 18 residues. The CDR3 DNA reads TGTGCCAGCAGCCAAACTCGGACTAGCGGGAGGTCCACCGGGGAGCTGTTTTTT. The encoded protein is CASSQTRTSGRSTGELFF.

This clone was recorded a few times. The CDR3 sequence is CASSFQGPRYGYTF. CDR3 bases: TGTGCCAGCAGCTTTCAGGGGCCCCGCTATGGCTACACCTTC. The chain joins TRBV7-9 to TRBJ1-2, with D possibly matching TRBD1 (6 bases). This CDR3 region has 14 residues. From germline, CDR1 is SEHNR and CDR2 FQNEAQ (reference sequence). V lost 3 bases and J lost 4, with 12 bases in between. The full variable domain, rest sourced from reference TRBV7-9 and TRBJ1-2, is DTGVSQNPRHKITKRGQNVTFRCDPISEHNRLYWYRQTLGQGPEFLTYFQNEAQLEKSRLLSDRFSAERPKGSFSTLEIQRTEQGDSAMYLCASSFQGPRYGYTFGSGTRLTVV.

The chain has TRBV18 and TRBJ1-3; maybe TRBD1 (5 bases). Trimming removed 0 bases at V and 8 bases at J, with 14 bases between. Germline CDR1 KGHSH, CDR2 LQKENI. The CDR3 loop spans 15 amino acids. The CDR3 coding sequence is TGTGCCAGCTCACCACCGGAGACAGCCTGGGACACCATATATTTT. Translating it yields CASSPPETAWDTIYF. The complete variable domain, with remaining parts taken from reference TRBV18 and TRBJ1-3, reads NAGVMQNPRHLVRRRGQEARLRCSPMKGHSHVYWYRQLPEEGLKFMVYLQKENIIDESGMPKERFSAEFPKEGPSILRIQQVVRGDSAAYFCASSPPETAWDTIYFGEGSWLTVV.

The rearrangement joins TRBV29-1 to TRBJ2-7, with 9 bases matching TRBD1. In germline, CDR1 is SQVTM, CDR2 ANQGSEA. J lost 5 bases, V lost 7 bases, and 12 bases had no gene match. This CDR3 has 14 residues. The CDR3 DNA reads as TGCAGCGCCGGAGCCGGGACAGGGTCGAACGAGCAGTACTTC. As protein: CSAGAGTGSNEQYF.

The V gene is TRBV5-1, the J gene TRBJ2-1; possibly TRBD2 for D (6 bases). V was clipped by 0 bases and J by 2 bases, with 9 bases between them. CDR1 SGHRS and CDR2 YFSETQ come from the germline V gene. The CDR3 extends over 15 amino acids. The CDR3 DNA follows: TGCGCCAGCAGCTTGGTGGGCGGGACCTACAATGAGCAGTTCTTC. It specifies CASSLVGGTYNEQFF.

The V gene is TRBV20-1, the J gene TRBJ2-7; D gene uncertain. Per germline, CDR1 DFQATT and CDR2 SNEGSKA (reference sequence). CDR3 length: 14 residues. V shed 3 bases and J shed 3 bases, with 15 bases lying between them. The CDR3 bases are TGCAGTGCTAGTCGGCACTATGGAAACTACGAGCAGTACTTC. Translating gives CSASRHYGNYEQYF.

The chain carries TRBV7-9 and TRBJ1-1; 9 positions agree with TRBD1. The CDR3 runs 13 residues. The junction had 2 bases not matched to a gene; V was cut back by 5 bases and J by 4 bases. The germline V gene has CDR1 SEHNR and CDR2 FQNEAQ (reference sequence). DNA for the CDR3: TGTGCCAGCAGCGCGACAGGGGGCACTGAAGCTTTCTTT. Residues: CASSATGGTEAFF.

J is TRBJ2-7 and V is TRBV12-3 or TRBV12-4, with 8 bases that match TRBD1. With V trimmed by 7 bases and J by 9 bases, 11 bases remained unmatched. The CDR3 covers 13 residues. CDR3 protein: CASTAGQGRGQYF. The CDR3 DNA reads as TGTGCCAGCACTGCCGGACAGGGTAGAGGGCAGTACTTC.

The genes are TRBV7-2 and TRBJ2-3, with 7 nucleotides matching TRBD1. V shed 4 bases, J shed 6 bases, and the junction held 7 bases outside the gene matches. Germline V gene sequence: CDR1 SGHTA, CDR2 FQGNSA. This CDR3 region has 14 residues. The CDR3 nucleotides read TGTGCCAGCAGCTCAAGGGGGCGCGTGGATACGCAGTATTTT. This codes for CASSSRGRVDTQYF. Complete variable domain (other parts from reference TRBV7-2 and TRBJ2-3): GAGVSQSPSNKVTEKGKDVELRCDPISGHTALYWYRQSLGQGLEFLIYFQGNSAPDKSGLPSDRFSAERTGGSVSTLTIQRTQQEDSAVYLCASSSRGRVDTQYFGPGTRLTVL.

This chain joins TRBV2 and TRBJ1-1, with D maybe TRBD1 (6 bases). CDR1 and CDR2 (germline): SNHLY, FYNNEI. Trimming left V 5 bases short and J 1 base short, with 11 bases between. The CDR3 contains 14 residues. CDR3 bases: TGTGCCAGCAGTAGGAGGACAGAGAACACTGAAGCTTTCTTT. This translates into CASSRRTENTEAFF. Full variable domain (missing parts from reference TRBV2 and TRBJ1-1): EPEVTQTPSHQVTQMGQEVILRCVPISNHLYFYWYRQILGQKVEFLVSFYNNEISEKSEIFDDQFSVERPDGSNFTLKIRSTKLEDSAMYFCASSRRTENTEAFFGQGTRLTVV.

The chain is built from TRBV10-3 and TRBJ2-3, with TRBD2 identical over 8 bases. Germline V gives CDR1 ENHRY, CDR2 SYGVKD. The CDR3 has 15 amino acids. V shed 5 bases, J shed 4 bases, and the junction held 8 bases outside the gene matches. Here the CDR3 reads CAISQRERGADTQYF. The CDR3 region has the DNA TGTGCCATCAGTCAGCGGGAGCGGGGCGCAGATACGCAGTATTTT.

In regard to this clone: A read error is possible here, since a much larger clone lies one base away. The identical CDR3 is also encoded by other nucleotide sequences in the sample. The rearrangement links TRBV19 to TRBJ2-5, with TRBD2 identical over 8 bases. The CDR3 length is 17 residues. Germline lookup yields CDR1 LNHDA and CDR2 SQIVND (reference sequence). The CDR3 sequence is CASSIGTSGLLQETQYF. The CDR3 bases are TGTGCTAGTAGTATAGGTACTAGCGGACTGCTCCAAGAGACCCAGTACTTC.

J is TRBJ2-7 and V is TRBV2, with TRBD1 identical over 10 bases. The CDR3 is 15 residues long. The germline V gene has CDR1 SNHLY and CDR2 FYNNEI. Trimming removed 6 bases from V and 4 bases from J; junction bases left unmatched: 9. CDR3 residues: CASRTGTGAQYEQYF. The CDR3 DNA reads as TGTGCCAGCAGAACCGGGACAGGGGCGCAATACGAGCAGTACTTC.

This clone was detected a few times. The chain carries TRBV5-1 and TRBJ2-1, with 13 bases fitting TRBD2. Trimming took 4 bases from V and 8 from J; bases not matched to a gene: 6. Germline CDR1 is SGHRS and CDR2 is YFSETQ. This CDR3 is 15 amino acids long. The CDR3 bases are TGCGCCAGCAGCATGGGACTAGCGGGATGGGATGAGCAGTTCTTC. It is translated as CASSMGLAGWDEQFF.

The J gene is TRBJ2-7, the V gene TRBV5-1; TRBD2 aligns across 14 bases. The CDR3 loop spans 15 amino acids. Germline assignment: CDR1 SGHRS and CDR2 YFSETQ. V dropped 4 bases and J dropped 5; count of bases not matched to a gene: 5. CDR3 protein: CASSRTSGRFDEQYF. CDR3 sequence (DNA): TGCGCCAGCAGCCGGACTAGCGGGAGGTTCGACGAGCAGTACTTC.

This clone was observed a handful of times. The CDR3 DNA is TGTGCCAGCAGCGTTGGAGCAAGCTGGGTGACAGATACGCAGTATTTT. Protein product: CASSVGASWVTDTQYF. The V call is TRBV9, the J call TRBJ2-3; D is ambiguous. The germline V and J ends were trimmed by 2 bases and 3 bases, with 16 bases remaining between them. Germline CDR1 is SGDLS and CDR2 is YYNGEE. The CDR3 runs to 16 residues.